This is a list of T cell receptor beta chains from one sample in a study of shared clonotypes between healthy human individuals. The protocol was immunoSEQ multiplex PCR, while the TCRdb copy is restricted to in-frame clones and leaves out a portion. The table has some 1 million clones, about 80% seen once. The sequenced sample consisted of memory CD4+ T cells sorted from blood. These receptor sequences come from a man younger than 35 in good health. The CDR3 runs from the conserved cysteine through the conserved F or W. The D gene is left open where the match is weak. Part of the rows lack a size; the others show once, few, many or a class for expanded clones.

CDR3	DNA	size	V	D	J
CASSLEPSSYNEQFF	TGTGCCAGCAGCTTAGAACCGTCCTCCTACAATGAGCAGTTCTTC	-	TRBV7-8	-	TRBJ2-1
CASSLGDRGRNEQFF	TGCGCCAGCAGCTTGGGGGACAGGGGGCGCAATGAGCAGTTCTTC	-	TRBV5-1	TRBD1	TRBJ2-1
CASSLSQGAGNTEAFF	TGTGCCAGCAGTTTAAGCCAGGGGGCAGGGAACACTGAAGCTTTCTTT	once	TRBV28	TRBD1	TRBJ1-1
CASSPLGVRGTEAFF	TGTGCCAGCAGCCCCCTTGGGGTAAGGGGCACTGAAGCTTTCTTT	-	TRBV7-9	-	TRBJ1-1
CASSRGQGGYEQYF	TGTGCCAGCAGCCGGGGACAGGGGGGCTACGAGCAGTACTTC	-	TRBV2	TRBD1	TRBJ2-7
CASSLYGGSNYGYTF	TGTGCCAGCAGCTTGTACGGGGGCTCCAACTATGGCTACACCTTC	once	TRBV5-4	-	TRBJ1-2
CASSFRDYKGTDTQYF	TGTGCCAGTAGTTTTCGGGACTATAAGGGGACAGATACGCAGTATTTT	-	TRBV19	TRBD2	TRBJ2-3
CASKLGSPGPQHF	TGTGCCAGCAAATTAGGTAGTCCAGGGCCCCAGCATTTT	few	TRBV28	-	TRBJ1-5
CASNRLAGGFNEQFF	TGTGCCAGCAACAGACTAGCGGGAGGGTTCAATGAGCAGTTCTTC	-	TRBV9	TRBD2	TRBJ2-1
CASSPRTGGAGNTIYF	TGTGCCAGCAGTCCCCGAACAGGGGGAGCTGGAAACACCATATATTTT	-	TRBV6-4	TRBD1	TRBJ1-3
CASSSPRGRFEQFF	TGTGCCAGCAGTTCCCCCAGGGGGCGGTTTGAGCAGTTCTTC	-	TRBV2	TRBD1	TRBJ2-1
CASSEVEKLFF	TGTGCCAGCAGTGAAGTGGAAAAACTGTTTTTT	-	TRBV6-1	-	TRBJ1-4
CASSRQPNSGNTIYF	TGTGCCAGCAGTCGACAGCCGAACTCTGGAAACACCATATATTTT	-	TRBV6-1	-	TRBJ1-3
CASSLEPRDFYTEQFF	TGTGCCAGCAGCTTAGAGCCGCGGGATTTTTATACTGAGCAGTTCTTC	-	TRBV7-2	-	TRBJ2-1
CASSSGPNYGYTF	TGTGCCAGCAGTTCAGGGCCGAACTATGGCTACACCTTC	-	TRBV28	-	TRBJ1-2
CAWSVRGFDGELFF	TGTGCCTGGAGTGTAAGGGGTTTTGACGGGGAGCTGTTTTTT	-	TRBV30	-	TRBJ2-2
CASSAQGQGNSPLHF	TGTGCCAGCAGCGCCCAGGGACAGGGGAATTCACCCCTCCACTTT	once	TRBV7-6	TRBD1	TRBJ1-6
CASSLQGANYGYTF	TGTGCCAGCAGTTTACAGGGGGCAAACTATGGCTACACCTTC	-	TRBV27	TRBD1	TRBJ1-2
CASSPETFGSTFF	TGTGCCAGCAGCCCCGAAACCTTCGGCTCAACTTTCTTT	-	TRBV2	-	TRBJ1-1